The rows below give T cell receptor beta chains drawn from one sample of a study of T cell repertoires in cytomegalovirus infection. These TCRs' antigens remain unknown. MiXCR, run by TCRdb on the reads, gives a single entry per CDR3 protein. In the table there are about 280,000 distinct CDR3 sequences, approximately 22% of which are singletons. Material: cultured PBMCs, obtained from culture after CMV antigen stimulation. Source of these receptors: a human donor in good health (CMV status not recorded). Some clones in this sample may be carry-over from other donors' samples. Each CDR3 is given with its conserved first and last residue. The order of the fields is D gene, J gene, V gene, clone size, CDR3 DNA, CDR3 protein. The D gene is left open where the match is weak. Only some rows state a clone size, as once, few, many or a class for expanded clones.

. TRBJ1-1 TRBV11-3 few TGTGCCAGCAGCTTAGGGGGGAACAGGGAGACTGAAGCTTTCTTT CASSLGGNRETEAFF
. TRBJ1-4 TRBV7-9 many TGTGCCAGCAGCCCCCCCGGGGTCAGGAAAGCAACTAATGAAAAACTGTTTTTT CASSPPGVRKATNEKLFF
TRBD2 TRBJ2-7 TRBV11-1 many TGTGCCAGCAGTCTACGGGGGGGGGGAACCTACGAGCAGTACTTC CASSLRGGGTYEQYF
TRBD2 TRBJ2-1 TRBV12-3/TRBV12-4 many TGTGCCAGCACGCTCCGACTAGCGGAATACAATGAGCAGTTCTTC CASTLRLAEYNEQFF
TRBD1 TRBJ2-1 TRBV7-2 many TGTGCCAGCAGCTTAGCGCTGGACAGGGGTTATGAGCAGTTCTTC CASSLALDRGYEQFF
. TRBJ2-2 TRBV14 . TGTGCCAGCAGCCGAACTACAGGGTTGAACACCGGGGAGCTGTTTTTT CASSRTTGLNTGELFF
TRBD1 TRBJ1-2 TRBV18 many TGTGCCAGCTCACCAACGGGGACAGTTAACTATGGCTACACCTTC CASSPTGTVNYGYTF
. TRBJ1-5 TRBV28 few TGTGCCAGCATTCCTTCGCGTCCCCCATGGCCCCAGCATTTT CASIPSRPPWPQHF
. TRBJ2-1 TRBV7-2 many TGTGCCAGCAGCTTAGCGCGTGGTTTAGCGGCTCAGTTCTTC CASSLARGLAAQFF
. TRBJ2-1 TRBV7-7 few TGTGCCAGCAGCTTAGGTGAGGGGGGGAATCGGGAGCAGTTCTTC CASSLGEGGNREQFF
TRBD2 TRBJ2-3 TRBV7-2 . TGTGCCAGCAGCTTAGTTCCCGGGAGGGCCACAGATACGCAGTATTTT CASSLVPGRATDTQYF
. TRBJ2-1 TRBV7-2 few TGTGCCAGCAGCCTCGTGGGGGTTCAGGGTGAGCAGTTCTTC CASSLVGVQGEQFF
. TRBJ1-5 TRBV27 . TGTGCCAGCAGAGGCCGGGTCCAAGAAAATCAGCCCCAGCATTTT CASRGRVQENQPQHF
TRBD2 TRBJ2-1 TRBV7-2 few TGTGCCAGCAGCCTCAGACTAGCGGGAGGGCTAGGCAATGAGCAGTTCTTC CASSLRLAGGLGNEQFF
TRBD2 TRBJ2-1 TRBV6-5 few TGTGCCAGCTCTCCTAGCGGAGTCAATGAGCAGTTCTTC CASSPSGVNEQFF
. TRBJ2-3 TRBV27 . TGTGCCAGCAGTTTCGGGGGGCGTTTGGGCACAGATACGCAGTATTTT CASSFGGRLGTDTQYF